Following are 29 T cell receptor beta chains from one sample sequenced in a study of identical twins (dated by TCRdb to about 2016). Library preparation was by 5' RACE. Data came from an Illumina HiSeq 2000. TCRdb handled the public reads itself, with Q25 trimming in fastp and clone calling in MiXCR, and kept productive beta chains. Entries are consolidated by CDR3 protein sequence, retaining the most common genes and DNA. The sample data list 200,000 to 250,000 distinct CDR3 sequences, and about 7.5% of these were observed just once. Together, the top ten hold around 5% of the sample. The same specimen was also included in a second study, on yellow fever vaccine responses in identical twins.

The sample was CD8+ T cells sorted from blood. All receptors derive from a woman between 18 and 29 years old in good health.

This clonotype turned up a few times. The chain combines TRBV15 with TRBJ2-7; D might be TRBD2 (5 bases). CDR3 length: 15 residues. CDR1 is LNHNV, CDR2 YYDKDF, per germline (reference sequence). Between the trimmed V and J ends, which lost 5 bases and 6 bases, there was a span of 20 bases. Here the CDR3 DNA reads TGTGCCACCAGCGAGGGAACGACGAGTGGAGGCGAGCAGTACGTC. It specifies CATSEGTTSGGEQYV.

This clonotype turned up a few times. V and J are TRBV19 and TRBJ1-1, with 9 bases fitting TRBD1. V shed 6 bases, J shed 4 bases, and the junction held 6 bases outside the gene matches. The CDR3 has 14 amino acids. Germline V gene lookup returns CDR1 LNHDA and CDR2 SQIVND (reference sequence). The CDR3 DNA reads TGTGCCAGTAGCCTCGGACAGGGGATCACTGAAGCTTTCTTT. It yields the protein CASSLGQGITEAFF. The variable domain in full, completed from reference TRBV19 and TRBJ1-1, reads DGGITQSPKYLFRKEGQNVTLSCEQNLNHDAMYWYRQDPGQGLRLIYYSQIVNDFQKGDIAEGYSVSREKKESFPLTVTSAQKNPTAFYLCASSLGQGITEAFFGQGTRLTVV.

This clonotype was counted between two and nine times. The chain employs TRBV20-1 and TRBJ2-7, with TRBD2 matching over 8 bases. V dropped 5 bases and J dropped 4; count of bases not matched to a gene: 4. CDR1 and CDR2 from the germline V gene are DFQATT and SNEGSKA (reference sequence). This CDR3 is built from 12 residues. The CDR3 spells CSAQAGAYEQYF. As DNA, the CDR3 is TGCAGTGCTCAAGCGGGAGCTTACGAGCAGTACTTC.

This clonotype was found many times. The rearrangement uses TRBV9 and TRBJ1-1; 9 bases match TRBD1. With V trimmed by 4 bases and J by 5 bases, 12 bases remained unmatched. CDR3 length: 16 amino acids. Germline V gives CDR1 SGDLS, CDR2 YYNGEE. The CDR3 loop reads CASSPFRQGGRTEAFF. The CDR3 region has the DNA TGTGCCAGCAGCCCCTTTCGACAGGGGGGTCGGACTGAAGCTTTCTTT.

This clonotype was observed many times. V and J are TRBV3-1 and TRBJ1-1; D is undetermined. With 3 bases removed from V and 1 base from J, the gap between germline ends came to 15 bases. The CDR3 totals 16 residues. Germline CDR1 LGHDT, CDR2 YNNKEL (reference sequence). CDR3 protein: CASSQIGGLQNTEAFF. CDR3 nucleotides: TGTGCCAGCAGCCAGATCGGCGGACTGCAGAACACTGAAGCTTTCTTT. The variable domain in full, with the rest retrieved from reference TRBV3-1 and TRBJ1-1, is DTAVSQTPKYLVTQMGNDKSIKCEQNLGHDTMYWYKQDSKKFLKIMFSYNNKELIINETVPNRFSPKSPDKAHLNLHINSLELGDSAVYFCASSQIGGLQNTEAFFGQGTRLTVV.

This chain connects TRBV7-9 to TRBJ2-2, with 7 nucleotides matching TRBD1. Germline-derived CDR1 and CDR2 are SEHNR and FQNEAQ (reference sequence). The CDR3 contains 16 residues. V dropped 2 bases and J dropped 2; count of bases not matched to a gene: 5. The CDR3 region has the DNA TGTGCCAGCAGCTTACCAGACAGGGTTAACACCGGGGAGCTGTTTTTT. Translating gives CASSLPDRVNTGELFF.

This clonotype was picked up a small number of times. This chain joins TRBV5-6 and TRBJ1-6; 7 bases map to TRBD1. CDR3 length equals 16 residues. V dropped 5 bases and J dropped 6; count of bases not matched to a gene: 11. Germline values: CDR1 SGHDT, CDR2 YYEEEE. The CDR3 spells CASRLSTGASNSPLHF. CDR3 sequence (DNA): TGTGCCAGCAGACTGAGTACAGGGGCCAGTAATTCACCCCTCCACTTT.

This chain connects TRBV27 to TRBJ2-7; D possibly corresponds to TRBD1 (6 bases). V was cut by 7 bases and J by 3 bases, with 16 bases left in between. Germline assignment: CDR1 MNHEY and CDR2 SMNVEV (reference sequence). CDR3 size: 14 residues. The CDR3 spells CASIMDRDNYEQYV. The CDR3 region has the DNA TGTGCCAGCATCATGGATAGGGACAACTACGAGCAGTACGTC.

This clonotype was counted ten times or more. The rearrangement uses TRBV7-9 and TRBJ2-1, with D maybe TRBD2 (6 bases). With 3 bases removed from V and 2 bases from J, the gap between germline ends came to 14 bases. CDR1 SEHNR and CDR2 FQNEAQ come from the germline V gene (reference sequence). The CDR3 extends over 16 amino acids. The CDR3, as DNA: TGTGCCAGCAGCTTGCCTAGCACTAGCCCCTACAATGAGCAGTTCTTC. As protein: CASSLPSTSPYNEQFF.

The genes are TRBV13 and TRBJ2-5, with TRBD2 matching 14 bases. The trim removed 5 bases at V and 1 base at J, leaving 9 bases unmatched. The CDR3 contains 18 residues. CDR1 is PRHDT, CDR2 FYEKMQ, per germline (reference sequence). The CDR3 protein is CASSQGTSGSVFQETQYF. CDR3 in DNA: TGTGCCAGCAGCCAGGGGACTAGCGGGAGTGTGTTCCAAGAGACCCAGTACTTC.

This clonotype was seen at least ten times. This chain uses TRBV12-3 or TRBV12-4 with TRBJ2-7; 9 positions agree with TRBD1. V dropped 3 bases and J dropped 4; count of bases not matched to a gene: 7. This CDR3 has 15 amino acids. The CDR3 reads CASSFAGTGFYEQYF. The CDR3 bases are TGTGCCAGCAGTTTTGCTGGGACAGGGTTTTACGAGCAGTACTTC.

This chain links TRBV11-3 with TRBJ2-1; 7 bases are shared with TRBD1. Germline assignment: CDR1 SGHNT and CDR2 YENEEA. The CDR3 runs 13 residues. J was trimmed by 9 bases and V by 5 bases; bases with no gene match: 7. DNA of the CDR3: TGTGCCAGCAGCATCGGGACAGAGGGTGAGCAGTTCTTC. Protein product: CASSIGTEGEQFF.

In its sample, this clonotype was seen many times. J is TRBJ2-5 and V is TRBV13; D is uncertain. Trimming removed 7 bases at V and 2 bases at J, with 11 bases between. The CDR3 loop spans 13 amino acids. Germline assignment: CDR1 PRHDT and CDR2 FYEKMQ (reference sequence). As DNA, the CDR3 is TGTGCCAGCAACACCCCCGGGCAAGAGACCCAGTACTTC. Its translation: CASNTPGQETQYF.

The chain couples TRBV6-2 or TRBV6-3 to TRBJ2-1; 8 positions match TRBD2. The V and J ends lost 5 bases and 3 bases, in that order; junction bases with no gene match: 6. This CDR3 is built from 15 residues. The germline V gene encodes CDR1 MNHEY and CDR2 SVGEGT. CDR3 sequence reads: CASSDTSGGYNEQFF. As DNA, the CDR3 is TGTGCCAGCAGTGATACTAGCGGAGGCTACAATGAGCAGTTCTTC.

The genes are TRBV28 and TRBJ2-1; 8 bases map to TRBD2. The J segment lost 8 bases and the V segment lost 8 bases, leaving 11 bases of the junction unmatched. This CDR3 is built from 14 residues. Germline CDR1 MDHEN, CDR2 SYDVKM. The CDR3 is CASQSGSSSYEQFF. The CDR3 DNA reads TGTGCCAGCCAGAGCGGGAGTTCATCCTATGAGCAGTTCTTC.

This clonotype was detected a few times. The chain has TRBV4-2 and TRBJ2-1; D ambiguous. Germline V gene sequence: CDR1 LGHNA, CDR2 YNFKEQ. Trimming took 2 bases from V and 0 from J, leaving 8 bases between them. The CDR3 sequence is 15 residues long. The CDR3: CASSQTPSSYNEQFF. The CDR3 nucleotides are TGTGCCAGCAGCCAAACTCCGAGCTCCTACAATGAGCAGTTCTTC.

This sequence joins TRBV24-1 and TRBJ2-1, with D maybe TRBD1 (6 bases). The CDR3 has 18 amino acids. Trimming shortened V by 7 bases and J by 1 base, and 22 bases separated the two germline ends. Germline CDR1 and CDR2: KGHDR and SFDVKD. CDR3 loop: CATSPDSDERSSYNEQFF. The CDR3 region has the DNA TGTGCCACCAGCCCGGACAGCGATGAAAGATCTTCCTACAATGAGCAGTTCTTC.

In its sample, this clonotype was seen many times. The genes are TRBV7-9 and TRBJ2-1; a weak D match, TRBD2 (5 bases). Germline loops: CDR1 SEHNR, CDR2 FQNEAQ (reference sequence). The CDR3 loop spans 14 amino acids. V lost 7 bases and J 6 bases, leaving 16 bases between the germline ends. CDR3 coding DNA: TGTGCCAGCACCCCCCTGAGGGAAGTCAATGAGCAGTTCTTC. Protein sequence: CASTPLREVNEQFF.

The V call is TRBV15, the J call TRBJ2-1; 8 nucleotides agree with TRBD1. This CDR3 is built from 18 residues. The V segment lost 1 base and the J segment 5 bases; nucleotides outside the gene matches: 13. From germline, CDR1 is LNHNV and CDR2 YYDKDF (reference sequence). CDR3 amino acids: CATSRGASWDRTDNEQFF. In nucleotides, the CDR3 is TGTGCCACCAGCAGAGGTGCGTCTTGGGACAGGACCGACAATGAGCAGTTCTTC.

At least ten counts were recorded for this clonotype. V gene TRBV7-3 combines with J gene TRBJ2-1, with D possibly being TRBD1 (5 bases). V lost 6 bases and J 4 bases, leaving 13 bases between the germline ends. The germline gives CDR1 SGHTA, CDR2 FQGTGA. The CDR3 contains 14 residues. Here the CDR3 DNA reads TGTGCCAGCAGTTTTAACCAGGGTTACAATGAGCAGTTCTTC. This sequence encodes CASSFNQGYNEQFF.

This clonotype occurred many times. The chain recombines TRBV12-3 or TRBV12-4 with TRBJ2-1; a possible D gene is TRBD2 (5 bases). This CDR3 region has 14 residues. The V and J ends lost 2 bases and 4 bases respectively, with 9 bases between them. CDR3 sequence (DNA): TGTGCCAGCAGTTTAAGTAGGGAGTACAATGAGCAGTTCTTC. It is translated as CASSLSREYNEQFF.

This clonotype was seen repeatedly, ten times or more. The V call is TRBV7-9, the J call TRBJ1-1, with no clear D. The CDR3 extends over 11 amino acids. The germline CDR1 and CDR2 sequences are SEHNR and FQNEAQ (reference sequence). Between the trimmed V and J ends, which lost 5 bases and 7 bases, there was a span of 8 bases. Here the CDR3 reads CASSDDGEAFF. DNA for the CDR3: TGTGCCAGCAGCGACGACGGTGAAGCTTTCTTT. Drawing the rest from reference TRBV7-9 and TRBJ1-1, the complete variable domain is DTGVSQNPRHKITKRGQNVTFRCDPISEHNRLYWYRQTLGQGPEFLTYFQNEAQLEKSRLLSDRFSAERPKGSFSTLEIQRTEQGDSAMYLCASSDDGEAFFGQGTRLTVV.

This clonotype has only a few counts. The CDR3 loop reads CASSLAPDNEQFF. The CDR3 DNA follows: TGTGCCAGCAGTTTAGCCCCCGACAATGAGCAGTTCTTC. V and J are TRBV28 and TRBJ2-1; D gene ambiguous. The V and J ends lost 2 bases and 5 bases respectively, with 7 bases between them. The V gene's germline CDR1 is MDHEN and CDR2 SYDVKM. There are 13 residues in the CDR3.

This clonotype came up a few times. The chain recombines TRBV14 with TRBJ2-1, with 9 nucleotides matching TRBD2. CDR3 length: 16 amino acids. Germline CDR1 and CDR2: SGHDN and FVKESK. V shed 4 bases, J shed 6 bases, and the junction held 10 bases outside the gene matches. The CDR3 nucleotides are TGTGCCAGCAGCCTTCACCCCAGCGGGGGGTCCAATGAGCAGTTCTTC. Protein: CASSLHPSGGSNEQFF.

This clonotype was seen ten or more times. The chain recombines TRBV7-9 with TRBJ2-3, with D possibly TRBD2 on 6 matching bases. Germline loops: CDR1 SEHNR, CDR2 FQNEAQ (reference sequence). Trimming pared 5 bases from V and 0 bases from J, leaving 12 bases between. The CDR3 contains 15 residues. Here the CDR3 DNA reads TGTGCCAGCAGCCTACCGGGGGATAGCACAGATACGCAGTATTTT. Translation gives CASSLPGDSTDTQYF.

This chain joins TRBV4-2 and TRBJ2-2, with 10 nucleotides matching TRBD1. The length of the CDR3 is 15 residues. Germline V gives CDR1 LGHNA, CDR2 YNFKEQ. Trimming removed 3 bases from V and 6 bases from J; junction bases left unmatched: 4. The DNA of the CDR3 is TGTGCCAGCAGCCATGACGACAGGGGGCCCGGGGAGCTGTTTTTT. It codes for CASSHDDRGPGELFF.

The chain links TRBV28 to TRBJ2-3; 7 bases line up with TRBD1. The junction had 6 bases not matched to a gene; V was cut back by 6 bases and J by 3 bases. The CDR3 is 14 amino acids. Germline CDR1 and CDR2: MDHEN and SYDVKM. CDR3: CASSQDRATDTQYF. Here the CDR3 DNA reads TGTGCCAGCAGCCAAGACAGGGCAACAGATACGCAGTATTTT.

The chain couples TRBV9 to TRBJ2-1, with 9 bases fitting TRBD2. The CDR3 length is 16 residues. In germline, CDR1 is SGDLS, CDR2 YYNGEE. Germline trimming cut 0 bases from V and 4 bases from J; bases unmatched to any gene: 5. Here the CDR3 reads CASSVGGAGGYNEQFF. The CDR3 DNA reads as TGTGCCAGCAGCGTAGGCGGAGCGGGAGGATACAATGAGCAGTTCTTC.

Many counts were recorded for this clonotype. The V call is TRBV7-8, the J call TRBJ1-4; possible D gene TRBD1, 5 bases. V was pared by 5 bases and J by 2 bases, with 21 bases between. Germline lookup yields CDR1 SGHVS and CDR2 FQNEAQ. This CDR3 contains 18 residues. The CDR3 sequence is CASSQGGQGGSTNEKLFF. Written as DNA, the CDR3 is TGTGCCAGCAGCCAGGGTGGTCAGGGAGGGTCGACTAATGAAAAACTGTTTTTT.